This T cell receptor (beta chain) appears in the sequencing data of a study of brain T cells in children with intractable seizures. Study-wide points: HCMV serostatus was not known, and viral specificity came from CDR3 similarity only. Pre- and post-surgery blood differed in depth, so pre-surgery absences may be undersampling.

Concerning this clone: Its target is unknown.

The sequenced cases were selected for having the highest brain T cell transcript signatures. Patients received at least one anti-epileptic drug before surgery. Germline CDR1 reads SGHKS; CDR2 reads YYEKEE (reference sequence). Trimming removed 4 bases from V and 1 base from J, with 6 bases in between. This CDR3 is 12 amino acids long. Clones were read by immunoSEQ multiplex PCR, and TCRdb kept only the in-frame ones, dropping some. The repertoire has fewer than 85,000 clones, approximately 94% of them found once; the top ten carry roughly 1.5%. The clonotype originates from a boy under two years old with tuberous sclerosis and intractable seizures. The gene calls are TRBV5-5 and TRBJ2-7; D unclear. The source material was peripheral blood, sampled at surgery. As DNA, the CDR3 is TGTGCCAGCAGCGGGGATTCCTACGAGCAGTACTTC. This sequence encodes CASSGDSYEQYF.